The clone carrying this T cell receptor beta chain has more than one count but fewer than ten. Its antigen is not known. TCRdb called the 5' RACE reads again in MiXCR, with one record for every CDR3 protein. This table holds hundreds of thousands of distinct CDR3 sequences, roughly an eighth found once. CDR1 is LNHDA, CDR2 SQIVND, per germline (reference sequence). The CDR3 length is 13 residues. V was clipped by 6 bases and J by 6 bases; unmatched bases: 4. This entry belongs to a study of T cells after yellow fever vaccination. Points from the study as a whole: Bulk-population clonotypes that are abundant could appear as contaminants in FACS-sorted repertoires.

This TCR derives from a young man who received the YFV17D yellow fever vaccine. This sequence joins TRBV19 and TRBJ2-3; 9 bases fit TRBD2. The sequenced sample was PBMCs, obtained on the day of the yellow fever booster vaccination. The CDR3, as DNA: TGTGCCAGTAGCCTAGCGGGGAAGGATACGCAGTATTTT. Its protein is CASSLAGKDTQYF. Supplemented by reference TRBV19 and TRBJ2-3, the full variable domain reads DGGITQSPKYLFRKEGQNVTLSCEQNLNHDAMYWYRQDPGQGLRLIYYSQIVNDFQKGDIAEGYSVSREKKESFPLTVTSAQKNPTAFYLCASSLAGKDTQYFGPGTRLTVL.